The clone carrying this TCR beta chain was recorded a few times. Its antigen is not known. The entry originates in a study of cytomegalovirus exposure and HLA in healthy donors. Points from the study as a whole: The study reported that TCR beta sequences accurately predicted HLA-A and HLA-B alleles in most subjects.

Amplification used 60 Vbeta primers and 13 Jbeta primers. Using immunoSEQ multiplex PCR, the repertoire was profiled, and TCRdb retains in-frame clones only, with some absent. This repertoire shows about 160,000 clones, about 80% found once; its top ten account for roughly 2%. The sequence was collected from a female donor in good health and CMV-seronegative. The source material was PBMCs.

The chain's CDR3 is CASSQWAGETQYF. DNA of the CDR3: TGCGCCAGCAGCCAGTGGGCGGGGGAGACCCAGTACTTC. This chain connects TRBV4-1 to TRBJ2-5; a weak D match, TRBD2 (6 bases). The CDR3 loop spans 13 amino acids. V lost 3 bases to trimming and J lost 5 bases, with 10 bases between them. The germline V gene encodes CDR1 MGHRA and CDR2 YSYEKL.